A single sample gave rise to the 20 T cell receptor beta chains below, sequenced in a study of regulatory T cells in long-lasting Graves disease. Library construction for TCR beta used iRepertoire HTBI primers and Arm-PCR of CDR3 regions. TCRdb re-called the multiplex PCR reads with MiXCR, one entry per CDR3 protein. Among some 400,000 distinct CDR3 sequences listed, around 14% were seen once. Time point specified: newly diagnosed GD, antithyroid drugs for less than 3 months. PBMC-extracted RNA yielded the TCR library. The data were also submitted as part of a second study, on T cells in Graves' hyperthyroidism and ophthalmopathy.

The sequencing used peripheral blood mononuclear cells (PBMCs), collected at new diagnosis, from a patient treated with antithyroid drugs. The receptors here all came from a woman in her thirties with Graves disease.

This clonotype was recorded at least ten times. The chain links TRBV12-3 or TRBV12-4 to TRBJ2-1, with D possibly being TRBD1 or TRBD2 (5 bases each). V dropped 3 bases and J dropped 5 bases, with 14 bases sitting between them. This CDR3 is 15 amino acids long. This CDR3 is CASSFRERGNNEQFF. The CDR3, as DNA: TGTGCCAGCAGTTTCAGGGAGAGGGGTAACAATGAGCAGTTCTTC.

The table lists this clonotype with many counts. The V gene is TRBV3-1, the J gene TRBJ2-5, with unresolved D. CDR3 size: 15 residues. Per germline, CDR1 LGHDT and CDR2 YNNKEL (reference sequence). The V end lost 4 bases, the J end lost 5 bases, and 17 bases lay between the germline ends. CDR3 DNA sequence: TGTGCCAGCAGCCCAGCTAGGAGTCGGCGGGAGACCCAGTACTTC. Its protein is CASSPARSRRETQYF.

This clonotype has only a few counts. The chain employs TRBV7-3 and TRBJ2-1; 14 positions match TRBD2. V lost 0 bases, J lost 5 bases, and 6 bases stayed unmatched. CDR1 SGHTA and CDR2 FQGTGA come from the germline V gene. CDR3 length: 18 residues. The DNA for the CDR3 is TGTGCCAGCAGCTTAACGGGGGGACTAGCGGGAGTTAACAATGAGCAGTTCTTC. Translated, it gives CASSLTGGLAGVNNEQFF.

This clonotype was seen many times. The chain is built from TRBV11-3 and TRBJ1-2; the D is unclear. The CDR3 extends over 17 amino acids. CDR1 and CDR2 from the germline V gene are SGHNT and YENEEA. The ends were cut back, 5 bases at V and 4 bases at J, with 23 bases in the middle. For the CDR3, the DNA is TGTGCCAGCAGCCCAAGCTTATCAGACGGGAAATTCTATGGCTACACCTTC. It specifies CASSPSLSDGKFYGYTF.

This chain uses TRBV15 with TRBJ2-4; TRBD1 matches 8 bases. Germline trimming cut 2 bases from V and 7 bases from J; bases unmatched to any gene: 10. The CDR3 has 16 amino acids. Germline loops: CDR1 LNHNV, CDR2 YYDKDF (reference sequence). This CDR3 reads CATSRSTTGVGNIQYF. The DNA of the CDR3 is TGTGCCACCAGCAGATCGACGACAGGGGTCGGGAACATTCAGTACTTC.

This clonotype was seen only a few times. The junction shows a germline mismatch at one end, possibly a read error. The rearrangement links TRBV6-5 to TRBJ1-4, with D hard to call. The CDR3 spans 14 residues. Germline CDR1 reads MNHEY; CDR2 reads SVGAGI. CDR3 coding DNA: TGTGCCAACAGTTCCTCGGTCGAGTATGAAAAACTGTTTTTT. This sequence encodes CANSSSVEYEKLFF.

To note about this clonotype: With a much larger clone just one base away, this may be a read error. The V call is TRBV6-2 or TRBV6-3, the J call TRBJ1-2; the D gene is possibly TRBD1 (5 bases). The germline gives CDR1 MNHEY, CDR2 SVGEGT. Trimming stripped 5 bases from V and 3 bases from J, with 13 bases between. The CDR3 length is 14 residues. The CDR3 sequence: CASSETTEHYGYTF. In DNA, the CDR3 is TGTGCCAGCAGTGAGACGACAGAACACTATGGCTACACCTTC.

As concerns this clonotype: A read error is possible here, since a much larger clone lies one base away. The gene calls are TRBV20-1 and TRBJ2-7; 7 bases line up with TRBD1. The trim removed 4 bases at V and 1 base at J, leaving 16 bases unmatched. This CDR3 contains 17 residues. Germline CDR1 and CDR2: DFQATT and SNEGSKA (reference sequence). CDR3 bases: TGCAGTGCTATCCTCCCAAGGGGGTTACAGGGGTCCTACGAGCAGTACTTC. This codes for CSAILPRGLQGSYEQYF.

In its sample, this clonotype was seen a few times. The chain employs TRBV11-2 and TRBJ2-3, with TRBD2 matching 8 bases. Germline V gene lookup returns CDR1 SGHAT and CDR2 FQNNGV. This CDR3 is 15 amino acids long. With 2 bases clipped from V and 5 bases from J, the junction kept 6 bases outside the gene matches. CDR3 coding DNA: TGTGCCAGCAGCTTAAGTGGGACTAGTATAGATACGCAGTATTTT. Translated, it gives CASSLSGTSIDTQYF.

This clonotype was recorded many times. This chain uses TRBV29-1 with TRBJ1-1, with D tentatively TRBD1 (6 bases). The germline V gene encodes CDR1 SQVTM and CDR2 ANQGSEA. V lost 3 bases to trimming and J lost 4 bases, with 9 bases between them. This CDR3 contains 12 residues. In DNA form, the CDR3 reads TGCAGCGTTGAGAGGGGGAGCACTGAAGCTTTCTTT. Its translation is CSVERGSTEAFF. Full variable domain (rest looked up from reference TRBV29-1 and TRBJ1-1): SAVISQKPSRDICQRGTSLTIQCQVDSQVTMMFWYRQQPGQSLTLIATANQGSEATYESGFVIDKFPISRPNLTFSTLTVSNMSPEDSSIYLCSVERGSTEAFFGQGTRLTVV.

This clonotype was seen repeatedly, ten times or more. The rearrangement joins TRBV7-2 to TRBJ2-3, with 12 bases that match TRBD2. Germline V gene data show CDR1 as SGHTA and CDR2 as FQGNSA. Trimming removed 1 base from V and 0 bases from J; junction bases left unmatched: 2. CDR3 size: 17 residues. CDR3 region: CASSLVGTSGSTDTQYF. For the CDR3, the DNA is TGTGCCAGCAGCTTAGTTGGGACTAGCGGGAGCACAGATACGCAGTATTTT.

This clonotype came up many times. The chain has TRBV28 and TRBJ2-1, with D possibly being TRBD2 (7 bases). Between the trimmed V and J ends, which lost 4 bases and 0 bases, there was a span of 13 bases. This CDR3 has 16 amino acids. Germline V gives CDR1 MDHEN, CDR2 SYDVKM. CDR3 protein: CASSSSGTPSYNEQFF. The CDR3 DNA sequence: TGTGCCAGCAGTTCAAGCGGGACACCCTCCTACAATGAGCAGTTCTTC.

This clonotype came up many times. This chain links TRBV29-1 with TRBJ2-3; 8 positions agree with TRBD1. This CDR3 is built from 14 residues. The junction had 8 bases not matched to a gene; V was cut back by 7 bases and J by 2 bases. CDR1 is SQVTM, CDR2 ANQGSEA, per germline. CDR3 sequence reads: CSGQMTGVTDTQYF. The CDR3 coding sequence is TGCAGCGGGCAGATGACAGGGGTCACAGATACGCAGTATTTT.

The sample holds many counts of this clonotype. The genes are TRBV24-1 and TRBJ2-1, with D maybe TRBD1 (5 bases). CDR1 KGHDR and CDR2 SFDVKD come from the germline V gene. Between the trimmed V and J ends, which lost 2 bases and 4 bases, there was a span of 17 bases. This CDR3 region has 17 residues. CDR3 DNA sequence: TGTGCCACCAGTGATTCCGGACACTCCAGGCCATACAATGAGCAGTTCTTC. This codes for CATSDSGHSRPYNEQFF.

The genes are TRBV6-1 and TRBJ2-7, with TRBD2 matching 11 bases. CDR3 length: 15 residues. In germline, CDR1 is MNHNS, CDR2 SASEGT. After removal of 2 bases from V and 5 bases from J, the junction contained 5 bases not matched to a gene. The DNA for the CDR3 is TGTGCCAGCAGTGAATCCACTAGCGGGAGCCACGAGCAGTACTTC. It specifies CASSESTSGSHEQYF.

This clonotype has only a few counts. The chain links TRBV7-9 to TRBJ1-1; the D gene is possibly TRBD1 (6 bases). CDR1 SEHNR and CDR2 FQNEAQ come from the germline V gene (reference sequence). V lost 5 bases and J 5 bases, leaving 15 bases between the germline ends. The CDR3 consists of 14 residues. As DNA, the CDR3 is TGTGCCAGCAGCCGTCTTCAGGGGCAGACTGAAGCTTTCTTT. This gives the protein CASSRLQGQTEAFF. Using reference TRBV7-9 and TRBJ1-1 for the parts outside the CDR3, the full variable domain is DTGVSQNPRHKITKRGQNVTFRCDPISEHNRLYWYRQTLGQGPEFLTYFQNEAQLEKSRLLSDRFSAERPKGSFSTLEIQRTEQGDSAMYLCASSRLQGQTEAFFGQGTRLTVV.

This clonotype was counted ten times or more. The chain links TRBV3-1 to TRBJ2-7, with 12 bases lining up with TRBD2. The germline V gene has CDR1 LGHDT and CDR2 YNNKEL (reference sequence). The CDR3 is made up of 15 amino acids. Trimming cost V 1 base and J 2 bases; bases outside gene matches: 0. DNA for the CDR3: TGTGCCAGCAGCCAAGGACTAGCGGGAGCCTACGAGCAGTACTTC. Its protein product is CASSQGLAGAYEQYF.

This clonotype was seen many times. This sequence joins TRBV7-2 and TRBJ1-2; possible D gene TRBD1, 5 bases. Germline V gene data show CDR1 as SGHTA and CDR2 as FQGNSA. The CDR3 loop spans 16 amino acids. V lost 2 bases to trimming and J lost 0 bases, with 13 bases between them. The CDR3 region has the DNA TGTGCCAGCAGCTTATCCTTCGGGGCCGCTAACTATGGCTACACCTTC. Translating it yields CASSLSFGAANYGYTF.

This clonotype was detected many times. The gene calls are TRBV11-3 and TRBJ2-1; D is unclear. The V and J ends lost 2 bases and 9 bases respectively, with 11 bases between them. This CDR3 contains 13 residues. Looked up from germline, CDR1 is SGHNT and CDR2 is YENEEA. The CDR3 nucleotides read TGTGCCAGCAGCTTAATTCTCAGCAGTGAGCAGTTCTTC. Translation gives CASSLILSSEQFF.

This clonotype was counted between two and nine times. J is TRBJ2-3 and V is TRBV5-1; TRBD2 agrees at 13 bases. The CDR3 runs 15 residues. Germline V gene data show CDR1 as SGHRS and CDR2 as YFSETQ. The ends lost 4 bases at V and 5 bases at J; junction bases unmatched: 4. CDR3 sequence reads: CASSRTSGRLDTQYF. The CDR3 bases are TGCGCCAGCAGCCGGACTAGCGGGAGATTAGATACGCAGTATTTT.